This TCR beta chain stems from a study of T cells in Graves' hyperthyroidism and ophthalmopathy. Regions amplified from RNA transcripts were the TCR beta CDR3 regions. HTBI primers were used for first-round RT-PCR of the TCR CDR3. TCRdb fed the multiplex PCR reads into MiXCR, producing one record per CDR3 protein. The table shows 450,000 to 650,000 distinct CDR3 sequences, with roughly 20% occurring only once. Regarding the study as a whole: A 13 V-J model separated ophthalmopathy from stable hyperthyroidism.

For Graves' hyperthyroidism to be stable, ophthalmopathy could not progress within 18 months. A remark on this clonotype: The antigen is unknown.

The source is a young man with Graves' hyperthyroidism. Material for sequencing was blood.

The CDR3 DNA is TGTGCCAGCAGTCCCTATCGCGGACGGCAGGGCTACGAGCAGTACTTC. It translates to CASSPYRGRQGYEQYF. The chain joins TRBV27 to TRBJ2-7; possibly TRBD1 for D (5 bases). V lost 5 bases and J lost 3, with 20 bases in between. Per germline, CDR1 MNHEY and CDR2 SMNVEV (reference sequence). The CDR3 consists of 16 residues.